This TCR beta chain was captured in a study of T cells in localized non-small cell lung cancer. Germline CDR1 reads MNHEY; CDR2 reads SVGAGI. The CDR3 runs 14 residues. Trimming pared 6 bases from V and 3 bases from J, leaving 11 bases between. This clone has only one observation. Clones were sequenced by immunoSEQ multiplex PCR, and TCRdb holds only the in-frame ones, with some missing. The sample lists about 45,000 clones; more than 85% were seen once. The specimen comprised PBMCs, sampled before any cancer treatment. This TCR came from a woman aged 40-75 years with stage II lung adenocarcinoma. The chain combines TRBV6-5 with TRBJ1-4; D remains ambiguous. The CDR3 reads CASSYRAANEKLFF. The CDR3 DNA is TGTGCCAGCAGCTATCGGGCTGCTAATGAAAAACTGTTTTTT.